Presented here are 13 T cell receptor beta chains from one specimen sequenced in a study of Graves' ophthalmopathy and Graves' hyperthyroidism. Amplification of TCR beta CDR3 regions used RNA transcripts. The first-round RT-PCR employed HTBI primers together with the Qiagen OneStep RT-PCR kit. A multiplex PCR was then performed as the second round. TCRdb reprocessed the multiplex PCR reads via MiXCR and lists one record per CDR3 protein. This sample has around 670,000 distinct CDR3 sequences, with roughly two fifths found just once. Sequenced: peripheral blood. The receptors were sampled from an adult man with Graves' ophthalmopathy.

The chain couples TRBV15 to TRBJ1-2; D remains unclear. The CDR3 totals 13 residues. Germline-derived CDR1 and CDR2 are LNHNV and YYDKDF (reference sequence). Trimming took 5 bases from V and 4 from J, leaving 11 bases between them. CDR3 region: CATSERGSYGYTF. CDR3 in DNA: TGTGCCACCAGCGAGAGAGGCAGCTATGGCTACACCTTC.

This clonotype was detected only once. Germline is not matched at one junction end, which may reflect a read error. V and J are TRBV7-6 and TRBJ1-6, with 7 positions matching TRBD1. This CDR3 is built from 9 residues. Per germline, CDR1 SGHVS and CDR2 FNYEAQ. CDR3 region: CASSPGGGF. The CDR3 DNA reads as TGTGCCAGCAGCCCAGGGGGAGGTTTT.

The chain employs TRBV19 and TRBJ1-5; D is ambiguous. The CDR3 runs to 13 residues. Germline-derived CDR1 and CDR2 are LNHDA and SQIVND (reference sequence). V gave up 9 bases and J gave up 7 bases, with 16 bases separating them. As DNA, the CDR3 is TGTGCCAGCGTCTACGGAGGCGGACAGCCCCAGCATTTT. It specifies CASVYGGGQPQHF.

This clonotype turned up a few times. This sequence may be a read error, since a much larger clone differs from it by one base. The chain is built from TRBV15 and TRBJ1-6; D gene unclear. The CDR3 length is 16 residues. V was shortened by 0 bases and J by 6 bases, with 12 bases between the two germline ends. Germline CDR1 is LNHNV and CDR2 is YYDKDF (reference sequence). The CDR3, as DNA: TGTGCCACCAGCAGAGATCTTTTACATCCTAATTCACCCCTCCACTTT. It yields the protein CATSRDLLHPNSPLHF. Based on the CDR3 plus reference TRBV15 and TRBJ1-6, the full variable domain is DAMVIQNPRYQVTQFGKPVTLSCSQTLNHNVMYWYQQKSSQAPKLLFHYYDKDFNNEADTPDNFQSRRPNTSFCFLDIRSPGLGDTAMYLCATSRDLLHPNSPLHFGNGTRLTVT.

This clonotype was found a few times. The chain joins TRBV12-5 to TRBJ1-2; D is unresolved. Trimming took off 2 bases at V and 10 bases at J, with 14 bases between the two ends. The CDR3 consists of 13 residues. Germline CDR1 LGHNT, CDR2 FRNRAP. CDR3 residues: CASGLKRGGPYTF. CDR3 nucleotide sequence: TGTGCTAGTGGTTTGAAGCGTGGCGGACCCTACACCTTC.

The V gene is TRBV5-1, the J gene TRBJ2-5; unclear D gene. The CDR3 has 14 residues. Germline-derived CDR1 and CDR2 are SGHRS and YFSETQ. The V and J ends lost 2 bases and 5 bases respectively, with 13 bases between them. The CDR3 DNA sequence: TGCGCCAGCAGCTTTGTCCCTACCAGGGAGACCCAGTACTTC. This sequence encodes CASSFVPTRETQYF.

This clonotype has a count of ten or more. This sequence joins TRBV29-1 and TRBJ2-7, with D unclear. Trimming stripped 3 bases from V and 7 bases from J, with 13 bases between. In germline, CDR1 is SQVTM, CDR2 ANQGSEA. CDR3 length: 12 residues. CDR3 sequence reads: CSVDDLAREQYF. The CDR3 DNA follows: TGCAGCGTTGACGACCTTGCAAGGGAGCAGTACTTC.

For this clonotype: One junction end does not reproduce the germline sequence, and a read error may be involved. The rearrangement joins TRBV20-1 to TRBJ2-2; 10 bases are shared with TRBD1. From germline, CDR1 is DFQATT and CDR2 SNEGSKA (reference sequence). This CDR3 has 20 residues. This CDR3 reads CSAMTQPGQGWYHQTGELFF. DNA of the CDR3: TGCAGTGCTATGACTCAACCGGGACAGGGGTGGTACCACCAAACCGGAGAGCTGTTTTTT.

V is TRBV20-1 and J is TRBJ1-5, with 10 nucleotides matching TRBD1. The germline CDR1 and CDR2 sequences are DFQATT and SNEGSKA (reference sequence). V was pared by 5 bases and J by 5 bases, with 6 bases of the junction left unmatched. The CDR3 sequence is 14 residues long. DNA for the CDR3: TGCAGTGCTCTCAGCGGACAGGGGGATCAGCCCCAGCATTTT. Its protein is CSALSGQGDQPQHF.

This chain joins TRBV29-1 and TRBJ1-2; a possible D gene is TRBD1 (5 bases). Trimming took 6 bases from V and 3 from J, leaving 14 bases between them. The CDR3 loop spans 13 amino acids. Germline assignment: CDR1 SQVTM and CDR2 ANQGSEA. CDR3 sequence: CSVEGNLDYGYTF. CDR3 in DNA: TGCAGCGTGGAGGGGAATTTGGACTATGGCTACACCTTC.

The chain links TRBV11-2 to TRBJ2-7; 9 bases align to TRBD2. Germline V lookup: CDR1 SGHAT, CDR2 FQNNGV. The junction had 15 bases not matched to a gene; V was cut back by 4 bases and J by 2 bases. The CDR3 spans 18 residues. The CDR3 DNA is TGTGCCAGCAGCTCCGGCGGGACTAGCAGGATAGACACCTACGAGCAGTACTTC. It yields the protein CASSSGGTSRIDTYEQYF.

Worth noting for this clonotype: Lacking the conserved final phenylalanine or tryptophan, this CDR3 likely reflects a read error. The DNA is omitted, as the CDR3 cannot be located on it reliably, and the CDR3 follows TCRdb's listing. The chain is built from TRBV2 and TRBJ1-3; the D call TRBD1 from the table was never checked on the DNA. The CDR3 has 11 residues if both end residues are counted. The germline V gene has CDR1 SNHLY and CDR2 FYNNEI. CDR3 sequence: CASREQGARNT.

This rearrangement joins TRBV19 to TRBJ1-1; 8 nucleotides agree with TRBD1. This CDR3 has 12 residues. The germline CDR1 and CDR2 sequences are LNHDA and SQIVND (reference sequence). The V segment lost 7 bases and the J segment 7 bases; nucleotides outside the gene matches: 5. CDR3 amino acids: CASIPTGVEAFF. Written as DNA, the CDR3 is TGTGCCAGTATTCCGACAGGGGTTGAAGCTTTCTTT.